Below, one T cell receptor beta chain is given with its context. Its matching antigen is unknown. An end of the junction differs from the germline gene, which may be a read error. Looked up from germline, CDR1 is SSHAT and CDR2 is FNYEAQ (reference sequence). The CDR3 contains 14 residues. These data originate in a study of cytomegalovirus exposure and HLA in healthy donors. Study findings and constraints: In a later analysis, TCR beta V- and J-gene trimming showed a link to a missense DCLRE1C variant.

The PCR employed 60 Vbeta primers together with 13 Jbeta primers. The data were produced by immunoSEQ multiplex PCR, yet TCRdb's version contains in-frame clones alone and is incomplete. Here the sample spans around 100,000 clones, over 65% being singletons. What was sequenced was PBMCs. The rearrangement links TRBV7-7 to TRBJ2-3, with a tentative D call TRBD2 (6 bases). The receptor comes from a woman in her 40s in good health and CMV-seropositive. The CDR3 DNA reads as TGTGCTAGCAGCCCCGTCGGAGGGACAGATACGCAGTATTTT. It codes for CASSPVGGTDTQYF. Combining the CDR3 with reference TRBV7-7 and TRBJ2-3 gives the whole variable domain GAGVSQSPRYKVTKRGQDVTLRCDPISSHATLYWYQQALGQGPEFLTYFNYEAQPDKSGLPSDRFSAERPEGSISTLTIQRTEQRDSAMYRCASSPVGGTDTQYFGPGTRLTVL.